These T cell receptor beta chains were read from a single sample in a study of shared clonotypes between healthy human individuals. This table comes from immunoSEQ multiplex PCR, and its TCRdb copy is limited to in-frame clones, with some not included. The profile shows roughly 1.5 million clones, nearly 99% of them singletons. The sequencing sample was made of naive CD4+ T cells sorted from blood. These receptors all stem from a man aged 25 to 45 in good health. Each CDR3 is given with its conserved first and last residue. Each record gives: V gene, clone size, J gene, CDR3 length, D gene, CDR3 protein, CDR3 DNA. The D gene is left open where the match is weak. Where a row states a size, it is once, few, many or the class of an expanded clone; other rows omit it.

V: TRBV19
size: .
J: TRBJ2-7
length: 14
D: .
CDR3: CASSIDSRAYEQYF
DNA: TGTGCCAGTAGTATAGACAGCAGGGCCTACGAGCAGTACTTC

V: TRBV9
size: once
J: TRBJ2-1
length: 18
D: TRBD2
CDR3: CASSVALLAIGSYNEQFF
DNA: TGTGCCAGCAGCGTAGCTCTACTAGCGATTGGCTCCTACAATGAGCAGTTCTTC

V: TRBV9
size: .
J: TRBJ2-5
length: 16
D: .
CDR3: CASSVEGQLGQETQYF
DNA: TGTGCCAGCAGCGTAGAGGGGCAGCTAGGCCAAGAGACCCAGTACTTC

V: TRBV28
size: .
J: TRBJ1-1
length: 15
D: .
CDR3: CASTAWGHQDTEAFF
DNA: TGTGCCAGCACCGCCTGGGGGCATCAGGACACTGAAGCTTTCTTT

V: TRBV18
size: .
J: TRBJ1-1
length: 17
D: .
CDR3: CASSPVGDRQANTEAFF
DNA: TGTGCCAGCTCACCTGTTGGAGACAGGCAAGCGAACACTGAAGCTTTCTTT

V: TRBV25-1
size: .
J: TRBJ2-7
length: 12
D: .
CDR3: CASSQSLSEQYF
DNA: TGTGCCAGCAGTCAGAGTTTGAGCGAGCAGTACTTC

V: TRBV19
size: .
J: TRBJ2-1
length: 15
D: TRBD2
CDR3: CASMMLAGGGGEQFF
DNA: TGTGCCAGTATGATGCTAGCGGGAGGTGGTGGTGAGCAGTTCTTC

V: TRBV5-1
size: .
J: TRBJ2-5
length: 14
D: .
CDR3: CASSSVGGQETQYF
DNA: TGCGCCAGCAGCAGCGTTGGCGGTCAAGAGACCCAGTACTTC

V: TRBV19
size: .
J: TRBJ1-4
length: 16
D: .
CDR3: CASSTYLRVGGEKLFF
DNA: TGTGCCAGTAGTACTTACCTCCGGGTCGGAGGGGAAAAACTGTTTTTT

V: TRBV9
size: .
J: TRBJ2-7
length: 15
D: TRBD1
CDR3: CASSVRDRGAYEQYF
DNA: TGTGCCAGCAGCGTAAGAGACAGGGGGGCCTACGAGCAGTACTTC

V: TRBV7-9
size: .
J: TRBJ2-2
length: 13
D: .
CDR3: CASSANRAGELFF
DNA: TGTGCCAGCAGCGCGAATCGGGCCGGGGAGCTGTTTTTT

V: TRBV5-1
size: .
J: TRBJ2-7
length: 13
D: .
CDR3: CASSLGVGDEQYF
DNA: TGCGCCAGCAGCTTGGGGGTGGGAGACGAGCAGTACTTC

V: TRBV9
size: once
J: TRBJ2-2
length: 15
D: TRBD1
CDR3: CASRQTGSYTGELFF
DNA: TGTGCCAGCAGACAGACAGGGAGTTACACCGGGGAGCTGTTTTTT

V: TRBV6-1
size: .
J: TRBJ2-1
length: 13
D: .
CDR3: CASSEGLHNEQFF
DNA: TGTGCCAGCAGTGAAGGACTTCACAATGAGCAGTTCTTC

V: TRBV7-9
size: .
J: TRBJ2-1
length: 18
D: .
CDR3: CASSSIKQAGSSYNEQFF
DNA: TGTGCCAGCAGCTCAATCAAACAGGCCGGGAGCTCCTACAATGAGCAGTTCTTC

V: TRBV6-5
size: once
J: TRBJ2-7
length: 14
D: .
CDR3: CASRATRSSYEQYF
DNA: TGTGCCAGCCGGGCCACGCGCAGCTCCTACGAGCAGTACTTC

V: TRBV5-1
size: once
J: TRBJ1-1
length: 14
D: .
CDR3: CASSLFAGLPEAFF
DNA: TGCGCCAGCAGTTTGTTCGCAGGTCTCCCTGAAGCTTTCTTT

V: TRBV9
size: .
J: TRBJ2-1
length: 15
D: TRBD2
CDR3: CASSPGTSGYNEQFF
DNA: TGTGCCAGCAGCCCCGGGACTAGCGGGTACAATGAGCAGTTCTTC

V: TRBV10-1
size: .
J: TRBJ1-2
length: 15
D: TRBD1
CDR3: CASSEIGQGAGGYTF
DNA: TGCGCCAGCAGTGAAATAGGACAGGGGGCAGGTGGCTACACCTTC

V: TRBV30
size: .
J: TRBJ1-1
length: 14
D: TRBD1
CDR3: CAWSVRQGGTEAFF
DNA: TGTGCCTGGAGTGTAAGGCAGGGGGGCACTGAAGCTTTCTTT

V: TRBV7-9
size: .
J: TRBJ2-7
length: 17
D: TRBD2
CDR3: CASSPALGLADSYEQYF
DNA: TGTGCCAGCAGCCCGGCATTGGGACTAGCGGACTCCTACGAGCAGTACTTC

V: TRBV9
size: .
J: TRBJ1-2
length: 13
D: .
CDR3: CASSVTGNYGYTF
DNA: TGTGCCAGCAGCGTTACAGGGAACTATGGCTACACCTTC

V: TRBV18
size: .
J: TRBJ2-1
length: 14
D: TRBD2
CDR3: CASSLSGRDNEQFF
DNA: TGTGCCAGCTCACTTAGCGGGAGGGACAATGAGCAGTTCTTC

V: TRBV29-1
size: .
J: TRBJ2-1
length: 15
D: .
CDR3: CSVLDSPGFYNEQFF
DNA: TGCAGCGTCCTGGACTCCCCGGGGTTCTACAATGAGCAGTTCTTC

V: TRBV7-9
size: .
J: TRBJ2-1
length: 16
D: TRBD2
CDR3: CASSLAAGISYNEQFF
DNA: TGTGCCAGCAGCTTGGCAGCGGGAATATCGTACAATGAGCAGTTCTTC

V: TRBV10-2
size: .
J: TRBJ1-1
length: 12
D: .
CDR3: CASSERGAEAFF
DNA: TGCGCCAGCAGTGAACGCGGAGCTGAAGCTTTCTTT

V: TRBV11-2
size: .
J: TRBJ2-1
length: 16
D: TRBD2
CDR3: CASSPISGRLYNEQFF
DNA: TGTGCCAGCAGCCCTATTAGCGGGAGGCTCTACAATGAGCAGTTCTTC

V: TRBV29-1
size: .
J: TRBJ2-2
length: 13
D: .
CDR3: CSVVTWYTGELFF
DNA: TGCAGCGTTGTGACATGGTACACCGGGGAGCTGTTTTTT

V: TRBV7-2
size: .
J: TRBJ1-1
length: 13
D: .
CDR3: CASSEHMNTEAFF
DNA: TGTGCCAGCAGCGAACACATGAACACTGAAGCTTTCTTT

V: TRBV19
size: .
J: TRBJ1-4
length: 14
D: .
CDR3: CASRGSATNEKLFF
DNA: TGTGCCAGTCGTGGCTCTGCAACTAATGAAAAACTGTTTTTT

V: TRBV5-1
size: .
J: TRBJ2-1
length: 15
D: .
CDR3: CASSLEDLRPNEQFF
DNA: TGCGCCAGCAGCTTGGAGGACCTCCGGCCTAATGAGCAGTTCTTC

V: TRBV27
size: .
J: TRBJ2-3
length: 14
D: TRBD2
CDR3: CASSGTTDPDTQYF
DNA: TGTGCCAGCAGCGGGACTACCGACCCCGATACGCAGTATTTT

V: TRBV21-1
size: .
J: TRBJ2-1
length: 12
D: .
CDR3: CRDSPAYNEQFF
DNA: TGTAGGGACAGTCCGGCATACAATGAGCAGTTCTTC

V: TRBV11-1
size: once
J: TRBJ2-3
length: 14
D: TRBD1
CDR3: CASSLNRGSDTQYF
DNA: TGTGCCAGCAGCTTAAACAGGGGGTCCGATACGCAGTATTTT

V: TRBV5-6
size: .
J: TRBJ1-5
length: 15
D: .
CDR3: CASSLEGFGDQPQHF
DNA: TGTGCCAGCAGCTTGGAGGGCTTCGGAGATCAGCCCCAGCATTTT

V: TRBV10-3
size: .
J: TRBJ2-7
length: 12
D: .
CDR3: CAISDGEDEQYF
DNA: TGTGCCATCAGTGACGGGGAAGACGAGCAGTACTTC

V: TRBV29-1
size: .
J: TRBJ2-3
length: 12
D: .
CDR3: CSVLPGRDTQYF
DNA: TGCAGCGTGCTCCCGGGGCGAGATACGCAGTATTTT

V: TRBV7-9
size: .
J: TRBJ2-7
length: 16
D: TRBD2
CDR3: CASSSPPGLAAYEQYF
DNA: TGTGCCAGCAGCTCCCCTCCGGGACTAGCCGCCTACGAGCAGTACTTC

V: TRBV11-1
size: .
J: TRBJ2-1
length: 16
D: TRBD2
CDR3: CASSSSSGRVYNEQFF
DNA: TGTGCCAGCAGCTCGTCTAGCGGGAGGGTGTACAATGAGCAGTTCTTC

V: TRBV4-2
size: .
J: TRBJ2-5
length: 15
D: .
CDR3: CASSQDLGALETQYF
DNA: TGTGCCAGCAGCCAAGATTTAGGGGCACTAGAAACCCAGTACTTC

V: TRBV7-2
size: .
J: TRBJ2-7
length: 15
D: TRBD1
CDR3: CASSYGTDLNYEQYF
DNA: TGTGCCAGCAGCTATGGGACAGATCTAAACTACGAGCAGTACTTC

V: TRBV18
size: few
J: TRBJ2-2
length: 13
D: .
CDR3: CASSPRGPGELFF
DNA: TGTGCCAGCTCACCACGGGGTCCCGGGGAGCTGTTTTTT

V: TRBV7-8
size: .
J: TRBJ2-1
length: 16
D: TRBD2
CDR3: CASSLLAGVFYNEQFF
DNA: TGTGCCAGCAGCTTACTCGCGGGAGTATTCTACAATGAGCAGTTCTTC

V: TRBV12-5
size: .
J: TRBJ1-1
length: 12
D: TRBD1
CDR3: CASGRTGGEAFF
DNA: TGTGCTAGTGGACGGACAGGGGGCGAAGCTTTCTTT

V: TRBV7-2
size: .
J: TRBJ2-7
length: 13
D: .
CDR3: CASSLRQVYEQYF
DNA: TGTGCCAGCAGCTTAAGACAGGTTTACGAGCAGTACTTC

V: TRBV19
size: .
J: TRBJ2-4
length: 20
D: TRBD2
CDR3: CASSIAKLAGGALAKNIQYF
DNA: TGTGCCAGTAGTATAGCAAAACTAGCGGGAGGCGCTCTAGCCAAAAACATTCAGTACTTC

V: TRBV6-5
size: .
J: TRBJ1-1
length: 13
D: .
CDR3: CASRTGLNTEAFF
DNA: TGTGCCAGCAGGACAGGATTGAACACTGAAGCTTTCTTT

V: TRBV5-1
size: .
J: TRBJ2-5
length: 15
D: .
CDR3: CASSLVNRDQETQYF
DNA: TGCGCCAGCAGCTTGGTTAACAGAGACCAAGAGACCCAGTACTTC

V: TRBV18
size: once
J: TRBJ2-3
length: 17
D: TRBD1
CDR3: CASSPLGTGMGTDTQYF
DNA: TGTGCCAGCTCACCCCTGGGGACAGGGATGGGGACAGATACGCAGTATTTT

V: TRBV4-3
size: .
J: TRBJ2-5
length: 15
D: .
CDR3: CASSQDFRVEETQYF
DNA: TGCGCCAGCAGCCAAGATTTCAGGGTAGAGGAGACCCAGTACTTC

V: TRBV18
size: .
J: TRBJ1-2
length: 12
D: .
CDR3: CASSPPGHGYTF
DNA: TGTGCCAGCTCACCACCAGGGCATGGCTACACCTTC

V: TRBV7-6
size: .
J: TRBJ1-1
length: 15
D: .
CDR3: CASSLAGRLNTEAFF
DNA: TGTGCCAGCAGCTTAGCCGGGCGTCTGAACACTGAAGCTTTCTTT

V: TRBV28
size: .
J: TRBJ2-1
length: 17
D: TRBD2
CDR3: CASSRTSGGHSYNEQFF
DNA: TGTGCCAGCAGCCGGACTAGCGGGGGCCACTCCTACAATGAGCAGTTCTTC

V: TRBV7-9
size: .
J: TRBJ2-1
length: 14
D: TRBD1
CDR3: CASRLTGENNEQFF
DNA: TGTGCCAGCAGATTAACAGGGGAAAACAATGAGCAGTTCTTC